Presented here are 8 T cell receptor beta chains from one specimen sequenced in a study of blood T cell repertoires in COVID-19. Sequenced by immunoSEQ multiplex PCR; TCRdb stores in-frame clones only, minus some. The table lists roughly 230,000 clones, 85% of them singletons. What was sequenced was PBMCs or T cells enriched from blood (not recorded which). Source of these receptors: a woman aged 50 to 60 who had been exposed to COVID-19.

This chain uses TRBV10-2 with TRBJ1-1; TRBD1 aligns across 7 bases. Germline loops: CDR1 WSHSY, CDR2 SAAADI. The CDR3 extends over 13 amino acids. V shed 8 bases and J 2 bases; nucleotides not matched to a gene: 5. The CDR3 here is CASQGQTNTEAFF. DNA for the CDR3: TGCGCCAGCCAGGGACAGACCAACACTGAAGCTTTCTTT.

V gene TRBV7-3 combines with J gene TRBJ2-1; 10 nucleotides align to TRBD1. CDR3 length equals 16 residues. Germline V lookup: CDR1 SGHTA, CDR2 FQGTGA. J lost 2 bases, V lost 1 base, and 2 bases had no gene match. The CDR3, as DNA: TGTGCCAGCAGCTTAAGGGGGACAGGGGCCTACAATGAGCAGTTCTTC. It codes for CASSLRGTGAYNEQFF. The full variable domain, its missing parts supplied by reference TRBV7-3 and TRBJ2-1, is GAGVSQTPSNKVTEKGKYVELRCDPISGHTALYWYRQSLGQGPEFLIYFQGTGAADDSGLPNDRFFAVRPEGSVSTLKIQRTERGDSAVYLCASSLRGTGAYNEQFFGPGTRLTVL.

This chain connects TRBV7-2 to TRBJ2-5; 8 nucleotides agree with TRBD1. CDR3 length: 16 residues. Germline CDR1 reads SGHTA; CDR2 reads FQGNSA. Unmatched junction bases numbered 10, after V lost 4 bases and J lost 3 bases. The CDR3, as DNA: TGTGCCAGCAGCTGGGGGACAGGAAGATCTAAAGAGACCCAGTACTTC. This sequence encodes CASSWGTGRSKETQYF.

The chain uses TRBV7-9 and TRBJ1-6, with 8 bases lining up with TRBD1. Germline CDR1 and CDR2: SEHNR and FQNEAQ (reference sequence). CDR3 length equals 14 residues. V trimming: 6 bases; J trimming: 10 bases; junction bases outside the gene matches: 8. This CDR3 reads CASSRGQGESPLHF. In nucleotides, the CDR3 is TGTGCCAGCAGTCGCGGACAGGGTGAATCACCCCTCCACTTT.

This sequence joins TRBV18 and TRBJ2-5; D remains ambiguous. Germline CDR1 reads KGHSH; CDR2 reads LQKENI. CDR3 length: 15 residues. The V gene lost 7 bases and the J gene lost 2 bases, with 17 bases spanning the gap. The CDR3 sequence: CASFSSLSGQETQYF. CDR3 nucleotide sequence: TGTGCCAGCTTCTCATCACTCTCCGGGCAAGAGACCCAGTACTTC.

J is TRBJ2-3 and V is TRBV5-1; 9 bases map to TRBD2. The CDR3 consists of 15 residues. Trimming at V came to 1 base and at J to 6 bases, leaving 6 bases not matched to a gene. Germline values: CDR1 SGHRS, CDR2 YFSETQ. The CDR3 loop reads CASSLQAGGRDTQYF. The DNA for the CDR3 is TGCGCCAGCAGCTTGCAGGCGGGGGGGCGCGATACGCAGTATTTT. Full variable domain (remainder filled in from reference TRBV5-1 and TRBJ2-3): KAGVTQTPRYLIKTRGQQVTLSCSPISGHRSVSWYQQTPGQGLQFLFEYFSETQRNKGNFPGRFSGRQFSNSRSEMNVSTLELGDSALYLCASSLQAGGRDTQYFGPGTRLTVL.

V and J are TRBV11-2 and TRBJ2-1; 8 nucleotides agree with TRBD2. Germline V lookup: CDR1 SGHAT, CDR2 FQNNGV. J was trimmed by 0 bases and V by 5 bases; bases with no gene match: 6. This CDR3 is built from 16 residues. The CDR3 coding sequence is TGTGCCAGCAGCCTCCTAGCGGGTAGCTCCTACAATGAGCAGTTCTTC. Its protein product is CASSLLAGSSYNEQFF.

The chain recombines TRBV12-3 or TRBV12-4 with TRBJ2-7; D is uncertain. Deletions cut 5 bases from V and 3 bases from J, with 8 bases between. The CDR3 contains 12 residues. CDR3 bases: TGTGCCAGCAGTCCGCAGATCTACGAGCAGTACTTC. As protein: CASSPQIYEQYF.